This is a list of T cell receptor beta chains from one sample in a study of PD-1 blockade in classical Hodgkin lymphoma. Libraries were prepared by immunoSEQ multiplex PCR; TCRdb keeps only in-frame clonotypes and omits some of them. The table has about 27,000 clones, around 84% seen once. The material was peripheral blood mononuclear cells (PBMCs), obtained before the second cycle of nivolumab. The receptors here all came from a human donor with classical Hodgkin lymphoma. The CDR3 runs from the conserved cysteine through the conserved F or W.

v_gene	j_gene	CDR3aa
TRBV7-3	TRBJ2-2	CASSPGTLYTGELFF
TRBV7-9	TRBJ2-7	CASSSTSGQKFYEQYF
TRBV7-9	TRBJ2-3	CASSLRTGVADTQYF
TRBV7-9	TRBJ2-7	CASSLGGEYEQYF
TRBV27	TRBJ1-5	CASSLVPALNQPQHF
TRBV7-2	TRBJ2-5	CASSFSQETQYF
TRBV5-5	TRBJ2-7	CASSTTYEQYF
TRBV4-2	TRBJ2-1	CASSQGSGGSYNEQFF
TRBV20-1	TRBJ1-1	CSAVRGVEAFF
TRBV7-2	TRBJ2-1	CASSFQPTRLRNNEQFF
TRBV18	TRBJ2-1	CASSPRPGQGALDEQFF
TRBV19	TRBJ1-2	CASTKTGGEYGYTF
TRBV7-3	TRBJ2-3	CASSLLGGGTDTQYF
TRBV5-1	TRBJ1-1	CASSPSEKNTEAFF
TRBV28	TRBJ2-7	CASSLGTGRGEQYF
TRBV5-4	TRBJ2-3	CATRTGGGTDTQYF
TRBV9	TRBJ2-3	CASSVVSSDTQYF
TRBV2	TRBJ2-5	CASKELALETQYF
TRBV7-2	TRBJ1-1	CASSLGGEAFF
TRBV7-2	TRBJ1-2	CASSLAFEAGNTF
TRBV19	TRBJ2-7	CASQRSSTLEQYF
TRBV10-3	TRBJ2-5	CATRGTQETQYF
TRBV10-3	TRBJ2-7	CAGSRSSYEQYF
TRBV6-1	TRBJ1-2	CASSELSGQAPNYGYTF